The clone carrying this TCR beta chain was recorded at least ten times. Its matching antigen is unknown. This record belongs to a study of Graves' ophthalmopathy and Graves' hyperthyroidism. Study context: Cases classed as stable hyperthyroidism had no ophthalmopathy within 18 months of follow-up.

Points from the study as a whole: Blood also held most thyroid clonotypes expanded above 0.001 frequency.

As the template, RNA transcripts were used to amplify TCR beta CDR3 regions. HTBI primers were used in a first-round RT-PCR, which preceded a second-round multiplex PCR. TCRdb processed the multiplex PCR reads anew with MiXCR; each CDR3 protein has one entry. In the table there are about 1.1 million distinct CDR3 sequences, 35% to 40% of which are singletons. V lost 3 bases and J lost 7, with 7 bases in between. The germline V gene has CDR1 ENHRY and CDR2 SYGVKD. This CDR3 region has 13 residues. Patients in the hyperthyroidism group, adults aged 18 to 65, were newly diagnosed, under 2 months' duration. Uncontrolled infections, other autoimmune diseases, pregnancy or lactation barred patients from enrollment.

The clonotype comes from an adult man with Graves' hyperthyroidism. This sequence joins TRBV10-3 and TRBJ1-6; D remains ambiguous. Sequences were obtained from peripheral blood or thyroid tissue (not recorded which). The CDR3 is CAISDPKNSPLHF. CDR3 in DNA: TGTGCCATCAGTGACCCCAAGAATTCACCCCTCCACTTT.